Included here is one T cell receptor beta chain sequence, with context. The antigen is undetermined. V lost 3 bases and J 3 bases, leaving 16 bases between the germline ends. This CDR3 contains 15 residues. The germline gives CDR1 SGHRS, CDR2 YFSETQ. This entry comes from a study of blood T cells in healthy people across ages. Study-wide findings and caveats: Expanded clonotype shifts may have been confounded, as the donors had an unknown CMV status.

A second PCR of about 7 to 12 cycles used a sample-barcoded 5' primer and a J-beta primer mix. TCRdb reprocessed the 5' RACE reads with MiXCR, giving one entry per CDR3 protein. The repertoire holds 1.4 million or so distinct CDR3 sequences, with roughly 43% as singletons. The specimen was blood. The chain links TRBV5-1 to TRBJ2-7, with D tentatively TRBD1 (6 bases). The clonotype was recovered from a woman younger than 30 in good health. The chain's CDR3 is CASSSRGGDNYEQYF. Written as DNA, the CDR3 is TGCGCCAGCAGCTCCCGGGGTGGGGACAACTACGAGCAGTACTTC.